These 19 T cell receptor beta chains were all obtained from the same sample, sequenced in a study of T cell clonality in common variable immunodeficiency. Clones were read by immunoSEQ multiplex PCR, and TCRdb kept only the in-frame ones, dropping some. The repertoire consists of fewer than 40,000 clones, none detected only once. Sequencing was carried out using peripheral blood mononuclear cells. These receptors were collected from a person aged 18 to 70 in good health.

This clone was observed many times. The CDR3 end lies 3 residues beyond the end of the read and is filled in from the germline J gene. The rearrangement links TRBV29-1 to TRBJ2-3, with TRBD2 as a possible D gene (6 bases). V dropped 3 bases and J dropped 2 bases, with 9 bases sitting between them. This CDR3 has 13 residues. Germline V gene lookup returns CDR1 SQVTM and CDR2 ANQGSEA. CDR3 bases read: TGCAGCGTTGATGCGGGGAACACAGATACG. It codes for CSVDAGNTDT. The full CDR3 protein is CSVDAGNTDTQYF.

In its sample, this clone was seen many times. From the germline J gene comes the end of the CDR3, since the read stops 3 residues before it. V gene TRBV20-1 combines with J gene TRBJ2-1, with TRBD1 as a possible D gene (6 bases). Germline lookup yields CDR1 DFQATT and CDR2 SNEGSKA (reference sequence). CDR3 length: 14 amino acids. V was pared by 3 bases and J by 6 bases, with 15 bases between. The CDR3 region is CSASVLTGSNEQFF. The CDR3 DNA, read in part, is TGCAGTGCTAGTGTCCTCACAGGGAGCAATGAG.

The table lists this clone with many counts. The CDR3 end is not reached by the read, which stops 3 residues before it; the germline J gene fills it in. This sequence joins TRBV18 and TRBJ1-2; D call uncertain. The V end lost 1 base, the J end lost 6 bases, and 18 bases lay between the germline ends. The CDR3 contains 16 residues. Germline V gene sequence: CDR1 KGHSH, CDR2 LQKENI. The CDR3 loop reads CASSPRETYASHGYTF. The sequenced CDR3 bases are TGTGCCAGCTCACCACGAGAGACTTACGCGTCGCATGGC. The variable domain in full, completed from reference TRBV18 and TRBJ1-2, reads NAGVMQNPRHLVRRRGQEARLRCSPMKGHSHVYWYRQLPEEGLKFMVYLQKENIIDESGMPKERFSAEFPKEGPSILRIQQVVRGDSAAYFCASSPRETYASHGYTFGSGTRLTVV.

This clone was seen many times. The read ends 3 residues early relative to the CDR3; the germline J gene fills the gap. This chain links TRBV7-7 with TRBJ2-2; TRBD1 aligns across 8 bases. The germline CDR1 and CDR2 sequences are SSHAT and FNYEAQ (reference sequence). This CDR3 region has 15 residues. V lost 5 bases and J lost 5; bases outside the gene matches: 7. CDR3: CASSHDTGGTGELFF. The CDR3 bases that were read are TGTGCCAGCAGCCACGACACAGGGGGGACCGGGGAG.

This clone was detected ten times or more. The CDR3 end lies 3 residues beyond the end of the read and is filled in from the germline J gene. This chain joins TRBV5-5 and TRBJ2-7, with 8 bases matching TRBD1. The V gene's germline CDR1 is SGHKS and CDR2 YYEKEE (reference sequence). The V segment lost 4 bases and the J segment 1 base; nucleotides outside the gene matches: 7. The CDR3 covers 15 residues. Here the CDR3 reads CASSPPGQASYEQYF. The CDR3 DNA, read in part, is TGTGCCAGCAGCCCCCCGGGACAGGCATCCTACGAG.

This clone was counted ten times or more. The read gets to within 3 residues of the CDR3 end, and the germline J gene fills in the rest. The gene calls are TRBV5-1 and TRBJ2-2; no firm D call. CDR1 and CDR2 (germline): SGHRS, YFSETQ. Trimming stripped 2 bases from V and 1 base from J, with 6 bases between. The CDR3 consists of 14 residues. The CDR3 here is CASSFSENTGELFF. Partial CDR3 DNA: TGCGCCAGCAGCTTTAGTGAGAACACCGGGGAG.

At least ten counts were recorded for this clone. Read sequence stops 3 residues before the CDR3 end, and the germline J gene provides the missing end. This chain joins TRBV11-3 and TRBJ2-3; 8 bases fit TRBD1. The CDR3 consists of 15 residues. Germline V gives CDR1 SGHNT, CDR2 YENEEA. The covered CDR3 bases are TGTGCAAGTCGCTTCCGGACAGGGAGCACAGATACG. This sequence encodes CASRFRTGSTDT. The CDR3 in its entirety is CASRFRTGSTDTQYF.

The table lists this clone with many counts. The CDR3 end falls 3 residues outside the read, so it is completed with the germline J gene. The rearrangement links TRBV7-9 to TRBJ2-3, with TRBD2 as a possible D gene (5 bases). CDR3 size: 14 residues. Germline V gives CDR1 SEHNR, CDR2 FQNEAQ (reference sequence). V was clipped by 5 bases and J by 2 bases, with 11 bases between them. The CDR3 bases that were read are TGTGCCAGCAGCCCCCCGGGGAACACAGATACG. Its protein is CASSPPGNTDT. The whole CDR3 region reads CASSPPGNTDTQYF.

In regard to this clone: Read coverage stops 3 residues before the CDR3 terminus; the germline J gene supplies the remainder. V is TRBV18 and J is TRBJ2-2; 7 bases align to TRBD1. This CDR3 region has 16 residues. Germline V gives CDR1 KGHSH, CDR2 LQKENI. Partial CDR3 DNA: TGTGCCAGCTCACCACCGTCTTCAGGGGGTAAAGAAAAG. Translation: CASSPPSSGGKEK. The whole CDR3 is CASSPPSSGGKEKLFF.

This clone was seen at least ten times. The sequenced fragment ends 3 residues before the CDR3 boundary, so the rest is inferred from the germline J gene. The gene calls are TRBV18 and TRBJ1-4; possibly TRBD1 for D (5 bases). Per germline, CDR1 KGHSH and CDR2 LQKENI. V was shortened by 1 base and J by 6 bases, with 12 bases between the two germline ends. There are 15 residues in the CDR3. CDR3 sequence reads: CASSPRTGEHEKLFF. The sequenced CDR3 bases are TGTGCCAGCTCACCACGTACGGGGGAACATGAAAAA. The whole variable domain, filled in from reference TRBV18 and TRBJ1-4, reads NAGVMQNPRHLVRRRGQEARLRCSPMKGHSHVYWYRQLPEEGLKFMVYLQKENIIDESGMPKERFSAEFPKEGPSILRIQQVVRGDSAAYFCASSPRTGEHEKLFFGSGTQLSVL.

This clone was recorded a few times. Read data end 3 residues before the CDR3 end; the end is taken from the germline J gene. The chain carries TRBV19 and TRBJ1-2, with D possibly being TRBD1 (5 bases). This CDR3 comprises 12 residues. Germline CDR1 is LNHDA and CDR2 is SQIVND (reference sequence). Partial CDR3 DNA: TGTGCCAGTAGTTCCCCGGGGGGTGAA. Its translation: CASSSPGGE. The entire CDR3 protein is CASSSPGGEYTF.

This clone occurred many times. The read comes to an end 3 residues before the CDR3 does, leaving the germline J gene to fill in the end. The V and J genes are TRBV29-1 and TRBJ2-1; the D gene is possibly TRBD1 (5 bases). Germline CDR1 reads SQVTM; CDR2 reads ANQGSEA. Between the trimmed V and J ends, which lost 4 bases and 7 bases, there was a span of 14 bases. The CDR3 length is 13 residues. Partial CDR3 DNA: TGCAGCGTTGCACAGGTGTTGGGAAATGAG. This codes for CSVAQVLGNE. The whole CDR3 region reads CSVAQVLGNEQFF.

This clone was detected ten times or more. The CDR3 end lies 3 residues beyond the end of the read and is filled in from the germline J gene. The V and J genes are TRBV2 and TRBJ1-1, with D possibly matching TRBD1 (6 bases). This CDR3 region has 15 residues. The germline CDR1 and CDR2 sequences are SNHLY and FYNNEI. V was pared by 2 bases and J by 1 base, with 11 bases between. CDR3 DNA (partial): TGTGCCAGCAGTGAATTGGGAGGGGGGAACACTGAA. Encoded protein: CASSELGGGNTE. The whole CDR3 is CASSELGGGNTEAFF.

This clone was seen many times. The read falls 3 residues short of the CDR3 end, and the missing part is taken from the germline J gene. The chain is built from TRBV7-8 and TRBJ2-5, with D maybe TRBD2 (6 bases). The CDR3 consists of 11 residues. Per the germline V gene, CDR1 is SGHVS and CDR2 is FQNEAQ. Trimming shortened V by 8 bases and J by 2 bases, and 6 bases separated the two germline ends. The CDR3 reads CASLAQETQYF. The covered CDR3 bases are TGTGCCAGCCTAGCGCAAGAGACC.

The sample holds many counts of this clone. Sequencing ends 3 residues short of the CDR3 end; the germline J gene provides the rest. The chain recombines TRBV20-1 with TRBJ2-7; 13 nucleotides agree with TRBD2. Trimming cost V 6 bases and J 0 bases; bases outside gene matches: 2. Germline CDR1 is DFQATT and CDR2 is SNEGSKA (reference sequence). The CDR3 has 14 amino acids. The CDR3 spells CSAGTSGASYEQYF. CDR3 bases read: TGCAGTGCCGGGACTAGCGGGGCCTCCTACGAG.

With respect to this clone: The read ends 3 residues shy of where the CDR3 ends; the end is completed using the germline J gene. The rearrangement joins TRBV6-2 or TRBV6-3 to TRBJ1-6; D ambiguous. Germline CDR1 is MNHEY and CDR2 is SVGEGT. CDR3 length equals 11 residues. This CDR3 reads CASSDARALHF. CDR3 DNA (partial): TGTGCCAGCAGCGACGCCCGGGCC.

This clone was detected many times. The CDR3 end lies 3 residues beyond the end of the read and is filled in from the germline J gene. Distinct nucleotide sequences in the sample also encode this CDR3. The chain joins TRBV5-1 to TRBJ1-3; 10 positions agree with TRBD1. CDR1 and CDR2 (germline): SGHRS, YFSETQ. The V and J ends lost 3 bases and 4 bases, in that order; junction bases with no gene match: 4. This CDR3 is 15 amino acids long. Partial CDR3 DNA: TGCGCCAGCAGCTCGGGGACAGGGGTCGGAAACACC. This gives the protein CASSSGTGVGNT. In full, the CDR3 reads CASSSGTGVGNTIYF. Looking up the rest from reference TRBV5-1 and TRBJ1-3 gives the full variable domain: KAGVTQTPRYLIKTRGQQVTLSCSPISGHRSVSWYQQTPGQGLQFLFEYFSETQRNKGNFPGRFSGRQFSNSRSEMNVSTLELGDSALYLCASSSGTGVGNTIYFGEGSWLTVV.

This clone was detected many times. The CDR3 is cut off 3 residues early in the read; its end comes from the germline J gene. The chain combines TRBV6-1 with TRBJ1-2, with D perhaps matching TRBD1 (6 bases). CDR1 MNHNS and CDR2 SASEGT come from the germline V gene. Deletions cut 3 bases from V and 7 bases from J, with 15 bases between. The CDR3 covers 14 residues. This chain's CDR3 is CASSEGASVGGYTF. CDR3 DNA, as far as it was read: TGTGCCAGCAGTGAGGGGGCTAGTGTAGGTGGC.

This clone was seen repeatedly, ten times or more. Coverage ceases 3 residues before the CDR3 finishes, and the germline J gene fills in the end. The chain couples TRBV7-3 to TRBJ2-3, with TRBD2 matching over 8 bases. The CDR3 spans 14 residues. Germline V CDR1 and CDR2: SGHTA, FQGTGA. CDR3 DNA, as far as it was read: TGTGCCAGCAGCTTACAAGCGGGGGAGGAGACG. Its translation: CASSLQAGEET. The CDR3, in full, reads CASSLQAGEETQYF.